Below are 27 T cell receptor beta chains sequenced from a single sample in a study of blood T cells in healthy people across ages. The use of a sample-barcoded 5' primer and a J-beta primer mix characterized a second PCR of about 7 to 12 cycles. TCRdb re-called the 5' RACE reads with MiXCR, one entry per CDR3 protein. Of hundreds of thousands of distinct CDR3 sequences in the sample, around 25% were seen once. The data were also submitted as part of a second study, on T cells of mothers and their children.

Sequenced input: blood. These receptors were collected from a boy between 10 and 17 years old in good health.

This chain links TRBV5-8 with TRBJ2-6; D gene uncertain. The CDR3 consists of 17 residues. V gave up 2 bases and J gave up 4 bases, with 16 bases separating them. Germline CDR1 SGHTS, CDR2 YDEGEE. The CDR3 protein is CASSFWSGVPGANVLTF. Written as DNA, the CDR3 is TGTGCCAGCAGCTTTTGGTCGGGTGTCCCAGGGGCCAACGTCCTGACTTTC.

The J gene is TRBJ2-1, the V gene TRBV13; D ambiguous. The CDR3 extends over 13 amino acids. Trimming stripped 3 bases from V and 3 bases from J, with 6 bases between. Germline CDR1 is PRHDT and CDR2 is FYEKMQ (reference sequence). CDR3 amino acids: CASSFQDYNEQFF. CDR3 sequence (DNA): TGTGCCAGCAGCTTCCAGGACTACAATGAGCAGTTCTTC.

V and J are TRBV20-1 and TRBJ2-3; no definite D call. This CDR3 is built from 11 residues. Per the germline V gene, CDR1 is DFQATT and CDR2 is SNEGSKA (reference sequence). The V end was cut by 6 bases, the J end by 5 bases, with 9 bases between. CDR3 loop: CSARHQDTQYF. In DNA, the CDR3 is TGCAGTGCCCGACACCAAGATACGCAGTATTTT.

The chain uses TRBV9 and TRBJ2-2; D is undetermined. Germline V CDR1 and CDR2: SGDLS, YYNGEE. The CDR3 runs 14 residues. With 2 bases removed from V and 3 bases from J, the gap between germline ends came to 8 bases. The chain's CDR3 is CASSVFSDTGELFF. The CDR3, as DNA: TGTGCCAGCAGCGTCTTTAGTGACACCGGGGAGCTGTTTTTT.

The V gene is TRBV7-2, the J gene TRBJ1-1; D uncertain. Germline V gene sequence: CDR1 SGHTA, CDR2 FQGNSA. This CDR3 spans 13 amino acids. The ends were cut back, 7 bases at V and 0 bases at J, with 9 bases in the middle. DNA of the CDR3: TGTGCCAGCATGGCGGAACTGAACACTGAAGCTTTCTTT. It encodes CASMAELNTEAFF.

The rearrangement joins TRBV3-1 to TRBJ2-3; TRBD2 might be the D (5 bases). With 1 base removed from V and 3 bases from J, the gap between germline ends came to 17 bases. This CDR3 has 17 amino acids. Per germline, CDR1 LGHDT and CDR2 YNNKEL (reference sequence). In nucleotides, the CDR3 is TGTGCCAGCAGCCAAGGGAATCCGATCGGGATGACAGATACGCAGTATTTT. It yields the protein CASSQGNPIGMTDTQYF.

The rearrangement joins TRBV5-4 to TRBJ1-2, with a tentative D call TRBD1 (6 bases). The V gene lost 4 bases and the J gene lost 8 bases, with 15 bases spanning the gap. This CDR3 contains 13 residues. The germline gives CDR1 SGHNT, CDR2 YYREEE (reference sequence). CDR3 sequence (DNA): TGTGCCAGCAGCCAGAGGGGGGCAAGGGGCTACACCTTC. Its protein product is CASSQRGARGYTF.

J is TRBJ2-3 and V is TRBV7-2; D gene uncertain. The CDR3 has 14 residues. The V end was cut by 3 bases, the J end by 4 bases, with 11 bases between. Per the germline V gene, CDR1 is SGHTA and CDR2 is FQGNSA. CDR3 protein: CASSFHSKADTQYF. CDR3 coding DNA: TGTGCCAGCAGCTTCCACTCAAAGGCAGATACGCAGTATTTT.

The J gene is TRBJ2-4, the V gene TRBV5-1; the match to TRBD1 covers 7 bases. Germline V gene data show CDR1 as SGHRS and CDR2 as YFSETQ. This CDR3 is built from 15 residues. The V and J ends lost 3 bases and 8 bases, in that order; junction bases with no gene match: 11. The CDR3 nucleotides are TGCGCCAGCAGCTCTTCGGCGACAGGGTTAGACATTCAGTACTTC. Its protein product is CASSSSATGLDIQYF.

V is TRBV25-1 and J is TRBJ2-1, with D possibly TRBD2 on 6 matching bases. The J call is in doubt because the DNA end fits TRBJ2-5 better. Germline V CDR1 and CDR2: MGHDK, SYGVNS. CDR3 length equals 15 residues. The CDR3 sequence is CASSEWRGVVETQYF. DNA for the CDR3: TGTGCCAGCAGTGAGTGGAGGGGCGTGGTAGAGACCCAGTACTTC.

DNA of the CDR3: TGTGCCAGCAGTTTTATCCAGGGCCTATACTACGAGCAGTACTTC. Protein: CASSFIQGLYYEQYF. This chain joins TRBV28 and TRBJ2-7; D perhaps matches TRBD1 (5 bases). CDR3 length: 15 amino acids. V was cut by 3 bases and J by 3 bases, with 15 bases left in between. CDR1 and CDR2 from the germline V gene are MDHEN and SYDVKM.

The rearrangement links TRBV7-2 to TRBJ2-3; D is undetermined. The CDR3 sequence is 14 residues long. Trimming cost V 2 bases and J 6 bases, with 12 bases left between them. Germline V lookup: CDR1 SGHTA, CDR2 FQGNSA. The CDR3 DNA is TGTGCCAGCAGCTTACGACTGGGAATGGATACGCAGTATTTT. It is translated as CASSLRLGMDTQYF.

This chain uses TRBV20-1 with TRBJ2-5, with 7 nucleotides matching TRBD2. The CDR3 consists of 12 residues. The junction had 9 bases not matched to a gene; V was cut back by 5 bases and J by 9 bases. Germline CDR1 is DFQATT and CDR2 is SNEGSKA (reference sequence). DNA for the CDR3: TGCAGTGCTTTAACCGACCGGGAGGCCCAGTACTTC. This codes for CSALTDREAQYF.

The chain joins TRBV7-9 to TRBJ2-4; D might be TRBD2 (7 bases). Germline CDR1 SEHNR, CDR2 FQNEAQ (reference sequence). Deletions cut 5 bases from V and 7 bases from J, with 15 bases between. The CDR3 is 14 amino acids. Here the CDR3 reads CASSQPGGGNIQYF. Here the CDR3 DNA reads TGTGCCAGCAGCCAACCGGGGGGCGGTAACATTCAGTACTTC.

This rearrangement joins TRBV7-9 to TRBJ2-2; TRBD2 might be the D (6 bases). Trimming shortened V by 5 bases and J by 4 bases, and 11 bases separated the two germline ends. The CDR3 has 14 amino acids. Per the germline V gene, CDR1 is SEHNR and CDR2 is FQNEAQ (reference sequence). The CDR3 is CASSDPGVTGELFF. Written as DNA, the CDR3 is TGTGCCAGCAGCGACCCGGGAGTCACCGGGGAGCTGTTTTTT.

The CDR3 DNA is TGTGCCAGCAGCGTTGAAACCTCTCAGGCCCAGTACTTC. Translation gives CASSVETSQAQYF. V and J are TRBV9 and TRBJ2-5; D remains ambiguous. The CDR3 length is 13 residues. The germline V gene has CDR1 SGDLS and CDR2 YYNGEE. V was cut by 2 bases and J by 9 bases, with 14 bases left in between. The complete variable domain, with remaining parts taken from reference TRBV9 and TRBJ2-5, reads DSGVTQTPKHLITATGQRVTLRCSPRSGDLSVYWYQQSLDQGLQFLIQYYNGEERAKGNILERFSAQQFPDLHSELNLSSLELGDSALYFCASSVETSQAQYFGPGTRLLVL.

This clonotype has just a few counts. The chain employs TRBV20-1 and TRBJ2-5; the D call may be TRBD1 or TRBD2 (6 bases each). Germline-derived CDR1 and CDR2 are DFQATT and SNEGSKA (reference sequence). This CDR3 spans 14 amino acids. The ends were cut back, 2 bases at V and 2 bases at J, with 12 bases in the middle. CDR3 DNA: TGCAGTGCTAGAAGGGGGGCGGTACAAGAGACCCAGTACTTC. This translates into CSARRGAVQETQYF.

The chain has TRBV19 and TRBJ2-5, with D possibly being TRBD1 (6 bases). CDR1 is LNHDA and CDR2 is SQIVND in the germline V gene (reference sequence). The ends were cut back, 3 bases at V and 3 bases at J, with 11 bases in the middle. The CDR3 runs 14 residues. The CDR3: CASSIPGQKETQYF. CDR3 nucleotide sequence: TGTGCCAGTAGTATCCCGGGACAAAAAGAGACCCAGTACTTC.

The CDR3 DNA sequence: TGTGCCAGCAGCCTAGAGAATGAAAAACTGTTTTTT. Amino acids: CASSLENEKLFF. This chain links TRBV7-6 with TRBJ1-4; D not certain. Germline V gene lookup returns CDR1 SGHVS and CDR2 FNYEAQ. V dropped 5 bases and J dropped 5 bases, with 6 bases sitting between them. The CDR3 spans 12 residues. Combining the CDR3 with reference TRBV7-6 and TRBJ1-4 gives the whole variable domain GAGVSQSPRYKVTKRGQDVALRCDPISGHVSLYWYRQALGQGPEFLTYFNYEAQQDKSGLPNDRFSAERPEGSISTLTIQRTEQRDSAMYRCASSLENEKLFFGSGTQLSVL.

The V gene is TRBV7-9, the J gene TRBJ1-1; D uncertain. Germline loops: CDR1 SEHNR, CDR2 FQNEAQ (reference sequence). V was pared by 5 bases and J by 3 bases, with 10 bases between. CDR3 size: 13 residues. CDR3 region: CASSPRSYTEAFF. In DNA, the CDR3 is TGTGCCAGCAGCCCCAGAAGTTACACTGAAGCTTTCTTT.

This clonotype was detected a few times. The chain recombines TRBV12-3 or TRBV12-4 with TRBJ1-3; possible D gene TRBD1, 5 bases. CDR3 length: 16 amino acids. The germline V and J ends were trimmed by 5 bases and 0 bases, with 14 bases remaining between them. The CDR3 loop is CASSVRQKTSGNTIYF. The CDR3 nucleotides read TGTGCCAGCAGTGTACGACAGAAAACCTCTGGAAACACCATATATTTT.

This clonotype occurred a few times. The gene calls are TRBV12-3 or TRBV12-4 and TRBJ2-3, with 7 nucleotides matching TRBD2. V was clipped by 2 bases and J by 2 bases; unmatched bases: 1. The CDR3 spans 14 residues. The CDR3 sequence is CASSLLAATDTQYF. As DNA, the CDR3 is TGTGCCAGCAGTTTACTAGCGGCCACAGATACGCAGTATTTT.

There are a few counts of this clonotype. The chain combines TRBV20-1 with TRBJ2-3; D gene ambiguous. Germline CDR1 is DFQATT and CDR2 is SNEGSKA (reference sequence). The germline V and J ends were trimmed by 1 base and 0 bases, with 8 bases remaining between them. This CDR3 comprises 14 residues. CDR3 sequence: CSARAYASTDTQYF. In DNA, the CDR3 is TGCAGTGCTAGAGCTTACGCTAGCACAGATACGCAGTATTTT.

The CDR3 reads CASSYPSGGGQSGETQYF. CDR3 DNA: TGTGCCAGCAGTTACCCGAGTGGCGGGGGCCAGTCGGGAGAGACCCAGTACTTC. J is TRBJ2-5 and V is TRBV6-5, with D possibly TRBD2 on 7 matching bases. Germline-derived CDR1 and CDR2 are MNHEY and SVGAGI. The CDR3 consists of 18 residues. Trimming left V 2 bases short and J 4 bases short, with 23 bases between.

In its sample, this clonotype was seen a few times. The rearrangement joins TRBV4-3 to TRBJ2-7; TRBD2 matches at 7 bases. With 0 bases clipped from V and 4 bases from J, the junction kept 12 bases outside the gene matches. The CDR3 contains 17 residues. Germline CDR1 LGHNA, CDR2 YSLEER. CDR3 residues: CASSQDHERGAGYEQYF. CDR3 nucleotide sequence: TGCGCCAGCAGCCAAGATCATGAGCGGGGCGCGGGATACGAGCAGTACTTC.

The chain carries TRBV29-1 and TRBJ2-1, with D uncertain. The V gene's germline CDR1 is SQVTM and CDR2 ANQGSEA. The V gene lost 0 bases and the J gene lost 7 bases, with 19 bases spanning the gap. CDR3 length: 16 amino acids. CDR3 DNA sequence: TGCAGCGTTGAAGATCCGACGGTCCTTACCCAGAATGAGCAGTTCTTC. Protein: CSVEDPTVLTQNEQFF.

This clonotype was detected a few times. The chain is built from TRBV12-3 or TRBV12-4 and TRBJ1-5; no clear D gene. With 6 bases removed from V and 3 bases from J, the gap between germline ends came to 15 bases. This CDR3 has 15 residues. CDR3 in DNA: TGTGCCAGCAGGCAGACGGAGGAGGCCAATCAGCCCCAGCATTTT. Translating gives CASRQTEEANQPQHF.